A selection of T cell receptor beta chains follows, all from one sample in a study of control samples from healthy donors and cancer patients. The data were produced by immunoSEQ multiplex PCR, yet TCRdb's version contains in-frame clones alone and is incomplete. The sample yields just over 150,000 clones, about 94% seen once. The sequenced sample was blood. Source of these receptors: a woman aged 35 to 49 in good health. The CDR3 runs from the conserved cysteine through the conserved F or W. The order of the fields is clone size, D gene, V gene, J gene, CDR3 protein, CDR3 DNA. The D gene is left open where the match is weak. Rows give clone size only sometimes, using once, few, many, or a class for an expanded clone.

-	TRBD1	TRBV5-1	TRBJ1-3	CASSLGQGANGNTIYF	TGCGCCAGCAGCTTGGGGCAGGGGGCTAATGGAAACACCATATATTTT
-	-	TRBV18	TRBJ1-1	CASSPGRNTEAFF	TGTGCCAGCTCACCGGGACGGAACACTGAAGCTTTCTTT
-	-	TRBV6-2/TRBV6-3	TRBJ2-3	CASSYGLTSTDTQYF	TGTGCCAGCAGTTACGGGCTAACTAGCACAGATACGCAGTATTTT
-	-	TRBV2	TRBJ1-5	CASSERMARGGQPQHF	TGTGCCAGCAGTGAACGGATGGCCCGGGGCGGTCAGCCCCAGCATTTT
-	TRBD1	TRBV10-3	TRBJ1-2	CAISDYDRGSYGYTF	TGTGCCATCAGTGACTACGACAGGGGAAGCTATGGCTACACCTTC
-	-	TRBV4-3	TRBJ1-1	CASSPGMGTGTEAFF	TGCGCCAGCAGCCCGGGTATGGGGACCGGCACTGAAGCTTTCTTT
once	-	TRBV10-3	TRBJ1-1	CAISEVQGFTEAFF	TGTGCCATCAGTGAGGTTCAGGGGTTCACTGAAGCTTTCTTT
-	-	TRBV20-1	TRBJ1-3	CSASDVYSGNTIYF	TGCAGTGCTAGTGACGTCTACTCTGGAAACACCATATATTTT
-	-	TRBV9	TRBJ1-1	CASSVAGNTEAFF	TGTGCCAGCAGCGTAGCTGGTAACACTGAAGCTTTCTTT
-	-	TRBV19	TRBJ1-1	CASGGRGNTEAFF	TGTGCCAGCGGGGGCAGGGGGAACACTGAAGCTTTCTTT
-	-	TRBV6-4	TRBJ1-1	CASSETAHTEAFF	TGTGCCAGCAGTGAAACAGCCCACACTGAAGCTTTCTTT
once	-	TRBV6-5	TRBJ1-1	CASTVQRNTEAFF	TGTGCCAGCACAGTACAGAGGAACACTGAAGCTTTCTTT
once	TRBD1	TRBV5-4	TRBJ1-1	CASSPRQGLVLYTEAFF	TGTGCCAGCAGCCCCCGACAGGGTCTGGTTCTATACACTGAAGCTTTCTTT
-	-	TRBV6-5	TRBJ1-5	CASTEQVNQPQHF	TGTGCCAGCACGGAACAGGTCAATCAGCCCCAGCATTTT
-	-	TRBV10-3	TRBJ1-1	CAISELTETFF	TGTGCCATCAGTGAGTTGACAGAGACTTTCTTT
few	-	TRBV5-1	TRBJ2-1	CASREGPRDEQFF	TGCGCCAGCAGGGAGGGCCCCAGGGATGAGCAGTTCTTC
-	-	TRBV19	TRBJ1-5	CASSATGDWSQPQHF	TGTGCCAGTAGCGCTACCGGGGATTGGAGTCAGCCCCAGCATTTT
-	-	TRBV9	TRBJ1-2	CASSASNRVGGYGYTF	TGTGCCAGCAGCGCGTCGAACAGGGTCGGCGGCTATGGCTACACCTTC
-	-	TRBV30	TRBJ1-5	CAWSRGVSNQPQHF	TGTGCCTGGAGCCGGGGGGTGAGCAATCAGCCCCAGCATTTT
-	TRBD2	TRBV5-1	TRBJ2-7	CASSLLASGNYEQYF	TGCGCCAGCAGCTTGCTCGCTAGCGGAAACTACGAGCAGTACTTC
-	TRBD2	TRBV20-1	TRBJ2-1	CSASRAAGGNNEQFF	TGCAGTGCTAGTAGGGCTGCGGGAGGAAACAATGAGCAGTTCTTC
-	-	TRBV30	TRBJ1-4	CAWSTHLQNEKLFF	TGTGCCTGGAGTACGCACCTTCAAAATGAAAAACTGTTTTTT
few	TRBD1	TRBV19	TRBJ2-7	CASSIQGTGQYEQYF	TGTGCCAGTAGTATACAGGGGACAGGGCAATACGAGCAGTACTTC
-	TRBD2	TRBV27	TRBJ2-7	CASSLSTSGTYEQYF	TGTGCCAGCAGTTTATCAACTAGCGGAACCTACGAGCAGTACTTC
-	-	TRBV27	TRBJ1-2	CASSPRDPINYGYTF	TGTGCCAGCAGTCCCCGGGACCCAATTAACTATGGCTACACCTTC
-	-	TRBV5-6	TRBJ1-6	CASSPGWGAKGNSPLHF	TGTGCCAGCAGCCCTGGCTGGGGGGCGAAGGGTAATTCACCCCTCCACTTT
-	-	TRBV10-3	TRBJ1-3	CAIRPDSSGNTIYF	TGTGCCATCAGGCCGGACAGCTCTGGAAACACCATATATTTT
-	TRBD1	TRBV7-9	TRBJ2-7	CASSPNSFRDRDTYEQYF	TGTGCCAGCAGCCCAAACTCCTTCCGGGACAGGGATACCTACGAGCAGTACTTC
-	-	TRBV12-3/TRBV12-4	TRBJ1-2	CASSFGGDYGYTF	TGTGCCAGCAGTTTTGGCGGCGACTATGGCTACACCTTC
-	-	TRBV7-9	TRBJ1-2	CASSSGDYGYTF	TGTGCCAGCAGCTCAGGGGACTATGGCTACACCTTC
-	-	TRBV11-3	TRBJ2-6	CASSLPGANVLTF	TGTGCCAGCAGCTTACCTGGGGCCAACGTCCTGACTTTC
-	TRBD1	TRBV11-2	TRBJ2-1	CASSHVNRGPRRNEQFF	TGTGCCAGCAGCCACGTTAACAGGGGCCCCAGGCGCAATGAGCAGTTCTTC
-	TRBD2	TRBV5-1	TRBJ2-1	CASSLTGGEQFF	TGCGCCAGCAGCTTAACGGGGGGAGAGCAGTTCTTC